Listed here is a single TCR beta chain. As processed by the authors: Reference gene primer amplification in the assay estimated nucleated cell counts. TCRdb's copy holds only in-frame clones and misses some; the assay was immunoSEQ multiplex PCR. The V and J calls and clone size were taken over from that table, and D and trimming were inferred from the DNA. The sample holds tens of thousands of clones, around four fifths seen once. The data stem from a study of blood T cell repertoires in COVID-19. Turning to the study itself: Donors in the United States, Italy and Spain gave samples during acute or convalescent COVID-19.

The CDR3 length is 16 residues. CDR1 is MDHEN and CDR2 is SYDVKM in the germline V gene. V lost 4 bases, J lost 1 base, and 16 bases lay in between. The rearrangement links TRBV28 to TRBJ1-2; D not certain. The origin of this receptor is a woman in her 70s with active or convalescent COVID-19. Sequencing was done on a sample of peripheral blood. In nucleotides, the CDR3 is TGTGCCAGCAGTTCTGGGAGGAACCCCTATAACTATGGCTACACCTTC. Its protein product is CASSSGRNPYNYGYTF.